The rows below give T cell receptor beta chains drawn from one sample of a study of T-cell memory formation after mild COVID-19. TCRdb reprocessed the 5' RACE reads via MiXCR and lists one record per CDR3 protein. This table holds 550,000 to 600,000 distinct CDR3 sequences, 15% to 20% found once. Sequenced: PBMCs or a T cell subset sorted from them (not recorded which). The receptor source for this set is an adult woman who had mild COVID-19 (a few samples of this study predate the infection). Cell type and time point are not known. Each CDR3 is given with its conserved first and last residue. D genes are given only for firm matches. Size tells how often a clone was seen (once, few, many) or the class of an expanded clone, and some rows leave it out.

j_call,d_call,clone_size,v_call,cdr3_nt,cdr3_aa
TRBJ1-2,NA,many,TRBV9,TGTGCCAGCAGCGTAGACCTAAACCCCAACTATGGCTACACCTTC,CASSVDLNPNYGYTF
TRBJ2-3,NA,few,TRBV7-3,TGTGCCAGCAGCTTAACGTTAACTCGGCAAACAGATACGCAGTATTTT,CASSLTLTRQTDTQYF
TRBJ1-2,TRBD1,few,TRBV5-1,TGCGCCACCACGGCAGGGGGCAACGTAAAGAACTATGGCTACACCTTC,CATTAGGNVKNYGYTF
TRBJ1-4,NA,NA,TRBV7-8,TGTGCCAGCAGCTCTTTTGACAGAAGTGAAAAACTGTTTTTT,CASSSFDRSEKLFF
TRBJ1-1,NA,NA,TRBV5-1,TGCGCCAGCAGTAGACAGTCGCCGAACACTGAAGCTTTCTTT,CASSRQSPNTEAFF
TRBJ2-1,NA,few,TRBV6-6,TGTGCCAGCAGTTCTGACACCGGGGAGCAGTTCTTC,CASSSDTGEQFF
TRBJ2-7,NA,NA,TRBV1,TGCACCAGCAGTCAACAAAGTATCATGACGGGGGACGAGCAGTACTTC,CTSSQQSIMTGDEQYF
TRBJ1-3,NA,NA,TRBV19,TGTGCCAGTAGTATAGCGCGCTTCAGCTCTGGAAACACCATATATTTT,CASSIARFSSGNTIYF
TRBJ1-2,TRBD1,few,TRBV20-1,TGCAGTGCTAGAGATCCCGGACAGGGGGCTGGCTATGGCTACACCTTC,CSARDPGQGAGYGYTF
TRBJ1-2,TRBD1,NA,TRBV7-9,TGTGCCAGCAGCTTTGATAACAGGGGCGATGGCTACACCTTC,CASSFDNRGDGYTF
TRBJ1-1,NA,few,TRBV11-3,TGTGCCAGCAGCTTCGGGTACTCTGAAGCTTTCTTT,CASSFGYSEAFF
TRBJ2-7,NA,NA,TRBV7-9,TGTGCCAGCAGCTCGCTCAGGGGCGAGCAGTACTTC,CASSSLRGEQYF
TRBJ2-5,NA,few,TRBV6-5,TGTGCCAGCAGTTACCTAGGGGGGGCAGAGACCCAGTACTTC,CASSYLGGAETQYF
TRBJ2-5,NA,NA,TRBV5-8,TGTGCCAGCAGCTTGGGGCGGGGACAAGAGACCCAGTACTTC,CASSLGRGQETQYF
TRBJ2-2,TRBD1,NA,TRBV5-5,TGTGCCAGCAGCTCCGGGACAGGGGCTACCGGGGAGCTGTTTTTT,CASSSGTGATGELFF
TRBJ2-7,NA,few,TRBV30,TGTGCCTGGAGCGCCAGGGATTTCTACGAGCAGTACTTC,CAWSARDFYEQYF
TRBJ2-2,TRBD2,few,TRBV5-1,TGCGCCAGCAGCTTGCCGAACGCGGGACTAACCGGGGAGCTGTTTTTT,CASSLPNAGLTGELFF
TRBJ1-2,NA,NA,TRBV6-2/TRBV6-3,TGTGCCAGCAGTTACGGTGGACGGGGCTACACCTTC,CASSYGGRGYTF
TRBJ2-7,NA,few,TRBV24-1,TGTGCCACCAGTGATCAACAAAAACAGTACTTC,CATSDQQKQYF
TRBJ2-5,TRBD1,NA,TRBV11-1,TGTGCCAGCAGCTCCCTAGGGGGCCTAGAAGAGACCCAGTACTTC,CASSSLGGLEETQYF
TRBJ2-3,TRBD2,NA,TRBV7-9,TGTGCCAGCATCCAACTAGCGGGGAGCACAGATACGCAGTATTTT,CASIQLAGSTDTQYF
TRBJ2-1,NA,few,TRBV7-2,TGTGCCAGCAGCTTAGTAAGGGGTCGCGATGAGCAGTTCTTC,CASSLVRGRDEQFF
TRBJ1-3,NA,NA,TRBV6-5,TGTGCCAGCAGAACTGGGTTTGCGCAGGGAAACACCATATATTTT,CASRTGFAQGNTIYF
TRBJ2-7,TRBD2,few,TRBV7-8,TGTGCCAGCAGTGTGCCGATTAGCGGGAGTTTCAGGAACGAGCAGTACTTC,CASSVPISGSFRNEQYF
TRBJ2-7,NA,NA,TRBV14,TGTGCCAGCAGCCCTATCTCGGTCTACGAGCAGTACTTC,CASSPISVYEQYF
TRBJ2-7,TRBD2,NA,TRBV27,TGTGCCAGCAGTTTGTCACTAGCGGGAGACGGAGAGCAGTACTTC,CASSLSLAGDGEQYF
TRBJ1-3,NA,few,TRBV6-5,TGTGCCAGCAGTTACTCGGAAGGAAACACCATATATTTT,CASSYSEGNTIYF
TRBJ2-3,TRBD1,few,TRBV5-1,TGCGCCAGCAGCTGGGACCCGACAGGGGGGACCACAGATACGCAGTATTTT,CASSWDPTGGTTDTQYF
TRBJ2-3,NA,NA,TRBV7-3,TGTGCCAGCAGCTTAACGACCAGCGGGGATACGCAGTATTTT,CASSLTTSGDTQYF
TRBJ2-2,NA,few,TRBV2,TGTGCCAGCGGGGGGACTGCGTTGAACACCGGGGAGCTGTTTTTT,CASGGTALNTGELFF
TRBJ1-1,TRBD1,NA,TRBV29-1,TGCAGCGTTGAAGATGGGACAGAAAACACTGAAGCTTTCTTT,CSVEDGTENTEAFF
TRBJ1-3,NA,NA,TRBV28,TGTGCCAGCAAAGCCACGAGCTCTGGAAACACCATATATTTT,CASKATSSGNTIYF
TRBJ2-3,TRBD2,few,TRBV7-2,TGTGCCAGCAGCAACCCGTTCTCCGTAACGGGGGGGGGCAGCACAGATACGCAGTATTTT,CASSNPFSVTGGGSTDTQYF
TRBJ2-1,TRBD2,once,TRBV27,TGTGCCAGCAGTTTGGCGGGAGGGCCTGTTTATGAGCAGTTCTTC,CASSLAGGPVYEQFF
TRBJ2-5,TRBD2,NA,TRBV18,TGTGCCAGCTCACCAATAAGCCTAGCGGGAGCCCCAGAGACCCAGTACTTC,CASSPISLAGAPETQYF
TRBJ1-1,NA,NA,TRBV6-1,TGTGCCAGCAGAGACGATTTAAGGGGGTTAACTGAAGCTTTCTTT,CASRDDLRGLTEAFF
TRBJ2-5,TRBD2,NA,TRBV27,TGTGCCAGCAGCCGACTAGCGGGAGTCCCCGAGACCCAGTACTTC,CASSRLAGVPETQYF
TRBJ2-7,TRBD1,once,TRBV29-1,TGCAGCGTTGAGGTAGCAGGGGGCTCCTACGAGCAGTACTTC,CSVEVAGGSYEQYF
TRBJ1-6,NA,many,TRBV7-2,TGTGCCAGCAGCTTACGTCGACAGAATTCACCCCTCCACTTT,CASSLRRQNSPLHF
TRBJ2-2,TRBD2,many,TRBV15,TGTGCCACCAGCAGAGATCGGGAACTAGCGGGGAGCTCCACCGGGGAGCTGTTTTTT,CATSRDRELAGSSTGELFF
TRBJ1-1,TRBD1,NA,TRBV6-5,TGTGCCAGCAGTCCTCGACAGGGTCGGTTAAGTACTGAAGCTTTCTTT,CASSPRQGRLSTEAFF
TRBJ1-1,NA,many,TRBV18,TGTGCCAGCTCAACAGGGTCTTCATTCGAGATCACTGAAGCTTTCTTT,CASSTGSSFEITEAFF
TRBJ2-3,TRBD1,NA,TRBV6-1,TGTGCCAGCAGCCACAGGGGGCATGGAGATACGCAGTATTTT,CASSHRGHGDTQYF
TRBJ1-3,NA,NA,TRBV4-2,TGTGCCAGCAGCCAATCGTTTGGACGGACAGCATCATTCTCTGGAAACACCATATATTTT,CASSQSFGRTASFSGNTIYF
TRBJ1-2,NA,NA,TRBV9,TGTGCCAGCGGGCGGCAGGCAAACGACTACACCTTC,CASGRQANDYTF
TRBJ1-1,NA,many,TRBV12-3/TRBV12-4,TGTGCCAGCAGTTTCCGGCAAATAAACACTGAAGCTTTCTTT,CASSFRQINTEAFF
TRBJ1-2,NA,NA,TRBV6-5,TGTGCCAGCAGTTACTCGACAGTTGGCTATGGCTACACCTTC,CASSYSTVGYGYTF
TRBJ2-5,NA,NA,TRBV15,TGTGCCACCAGCAGAGTGGGGCGGGAGACCCAGTACTTC,CATSRVGRETQYF
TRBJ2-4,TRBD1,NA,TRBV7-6,TGTGCCAGCAGCCAATTGATCGGGACAGGGGAAGCCAAAAACATTCAGTACTTC,CASSQLIGTGEAKNIQYF
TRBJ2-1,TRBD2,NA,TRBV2,TGTGCCAGCAGGTGGACTAGCGGGGACCTCCCAGGGTACAATGAGCAGTTCTTC,CASRWTSGDLPGYNEQFF
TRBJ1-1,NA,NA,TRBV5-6,TGTGCCAGCAGCTTGGCCCCAAACCCTAAAGCTTTCTTT,CASSLAPNPKAFF
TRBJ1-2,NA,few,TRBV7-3,TGTGCCAGCAGCTCGACAGGTCCCCCCTCTAACTATGGCTACACCTTC,CASSSTGPPSNYGYTF
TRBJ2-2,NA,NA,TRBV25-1,TGTGCCAGCAGTGAAAGGAGGTCCCGCGAGGGTAGGGAGCTGTTTTTT,CASSERRSREGRELFF